The clone carrying this T cell receptor (beta chain) was detected only a few times. The record originates from a study of T cell repertoires in aging, cancer and after chemotherapy. The template was genomic DNA from peripheral blood, not RNA. Rearranged V-D-J TRB sequences were amplified with a mixed TRB-A/B primer pool. One entry per CDR3 protein, called by TCRdb with MiXCR from the multiplex PCR reads. The sample has approximately 6,000 distinct CDR3 sequences; 32% are singletons. The source material was blood. The sequence was obtained from a human donor with a blood cancer.

The CDR3 here is CASSPGPQETQYF. CDR3 nucleotide sequence: TGTGCCAGCAGTCCGGGACCCCAAGAGACCCAGTACTTC. The chain couples TRBV6-4 to TRBJ2-5; D may be TRBD1 or TRBD2 (5 bases each). This CDR3 region has 13 residues. The germline CDR1 and CDR2 sequences are MRHNA and SNTAGT. V lost 5 bases and J 1 base, leaving 8 bases between the germline ends.